This T cell receptor (beta chain) was captured by sequencing in a study of shared clonotypes between healthy human individuals (dated by TCRdb to about 2020). Broadly, across the study: The cohort comprised a couple of women and three men aged 18 to 49 years. For each donor, CD4 naive and CD4 memory were each run on three plates, CD8 naive on two plates, and CD8 memory on one plate. Blood TCR repertoires of five healthy adults were deeply sequenced to estimate repertoire size and the extent of clonotype sharing between individuals. To increase sequencing depth and limit assay-specific biases, different laboratories used diverse techniques to prepare libraries and sequence TCR repertoires. Leukapheresis yielded between about 0.9 and 9 billion PBMCs per donor. General findings and caveats noted by the study authors: Sampling was restricted to blood, and TCR repertoires in tissues likely differ from the TCR repertoires found in blood. Because the study included only a small number of donors, the genetic and exposure-history diversity represented was limited. Pairwise subsampling led to the expectation that sequencing depth would affect the degree of clonotype sharing among donors. Even with the large sequencing depth, rarefaction of the sorted-subset datasets indicated that sequencing was incomplete. Clonotypes shared by all four sorted-subset donors showed higher generation probabilities than non-shared clonotypes. Naive subsets generally had larger estimated clonotype richness than memory subsets did. Sharing across a few donors was observed for approximately 4.6% of naive CD4, less than 4% of naive CD8, 2% to 2.5% of memory CD4, and around 0.4% of memory CD8 clonotypes.

Worth noting for this clone: The antigen it binds to is not known. Base quality data are lacking; no much larger clone is found one base away.

Using the deep immunoSEQ assay, TCR CDR3 regions were amplified from genomic DNA by multiplex PCR. Genomic DNA extracted from each cell subset was distributed evenly over all wells of several immunoSEQ 96-well plates, and each plate served as one replicate. Each replicate PCR for sorted subsets received roughly 0.2 ug genomic DNA, equal to about 29,000 T cell genomes. The purified libraries were quantified using a Qubit 3.0 fluorometer, sized with a Bioanalyzer 2100, and then quantified again using the KAPA Library Quantification kit. A separate single-read 150-cycle Illumina NextSeq 550 flow cell was used to sequence each immunoSEQ 96-well plate. The study's processing was this. Because the immunoSEQ output included only junctional sequences and no quality scores, the filtering could not be the same as the filtering used for full-length reads. To assign V/J genes and CDR3, sequences were annotated using PyIR, a Python wrapper for IgBLAST v1.9, with IMGT germline references. Reads were removed for weak V/J assignments (E-value above 1e-6), missing CDR3, stop codons, out-of-frame junctions, or ambiguous translated residues. A V3J clonotype was defined by an identical inferred V gene, J gene, and CDR3 amino acid sequence. Percentage overlap between repertoires was computed as shared unique clonotypes divided by the size of the smaller repertoire. Repertoire richness was assessed with RTK rarefaction, the Chao1 estimator, and Recon v2.1 estimates of unobserved clonotypes. Generation probabilities were computed with OLGA for all TCRbeta clonotypes obtained by the gDNA method from a few donors. Here the immuneACCESS table is served through TCRdb, limited to in-frame sequences with V and J called. Missing clones are a known gap in these copies; in checked studies unresolved V genes cover under half, and the rest lacks a known reason. The DNA gave D and trimming, while V, J and clone size come from that table. In this sample the table shows some 2.4 million clones, over 85% of which occur a single time. Roughly 0.36% of the sample comes from the top ten.

The donors were healthy, HIV-negative adults who had no recently reported acute infections or vaccinations. All donors were Caucasian adults living in Nashville, Tennessee, USA. CD4+ T cells were enriched through magnetic negative selection, after which naive cells were positively selected on CD45RA and the remaining negative fraction served as the memory subset. Blood was obtained by leukapheresis, after which PBMCs were separated by Ficoll-Histopaque density gradient centrifugation and cryopreserved in liquid nitrogen vapor phase. Analytical flow cytometry was used to check the purity and quantity of each magnetically sorted T cell population. Each sorted fraction had its genomic DNA isolated and then quantified by UV absorbance on a Nanodrop 2000c. The CDR3 goes from the cysteine to the phenylalanine over 14 residues. Just the 42-base CDR3 DNA is kept, in frame starting at base 1. The germline V gene (reference sequence) specifies SEHNR as CDR1 and FQNEAQ as CDR2. Here V drops 3 bases and J drops 7 bases, and the junction holds 7 bases not matched to any gene.

This receptor was identified in a man in his late teens or twenties in good health. Some clones in this sample may be carry-over from other donors' samples. The rearrangement combines TRBV7-9 with TRBJ1-2, and 8 bases in between align with TRBD1. The sample was naive CD4+ T cells from PBMCs. In the paper's terms, the cell subset or site label means: CD45RA+ positively selected. The CDR3 protein is CASSFPQGARGYTF. The DNA sequence follows: TGTGCCAGCAGCTTCCCCCAGGGGGCGCGTGGCTACACCTTC.